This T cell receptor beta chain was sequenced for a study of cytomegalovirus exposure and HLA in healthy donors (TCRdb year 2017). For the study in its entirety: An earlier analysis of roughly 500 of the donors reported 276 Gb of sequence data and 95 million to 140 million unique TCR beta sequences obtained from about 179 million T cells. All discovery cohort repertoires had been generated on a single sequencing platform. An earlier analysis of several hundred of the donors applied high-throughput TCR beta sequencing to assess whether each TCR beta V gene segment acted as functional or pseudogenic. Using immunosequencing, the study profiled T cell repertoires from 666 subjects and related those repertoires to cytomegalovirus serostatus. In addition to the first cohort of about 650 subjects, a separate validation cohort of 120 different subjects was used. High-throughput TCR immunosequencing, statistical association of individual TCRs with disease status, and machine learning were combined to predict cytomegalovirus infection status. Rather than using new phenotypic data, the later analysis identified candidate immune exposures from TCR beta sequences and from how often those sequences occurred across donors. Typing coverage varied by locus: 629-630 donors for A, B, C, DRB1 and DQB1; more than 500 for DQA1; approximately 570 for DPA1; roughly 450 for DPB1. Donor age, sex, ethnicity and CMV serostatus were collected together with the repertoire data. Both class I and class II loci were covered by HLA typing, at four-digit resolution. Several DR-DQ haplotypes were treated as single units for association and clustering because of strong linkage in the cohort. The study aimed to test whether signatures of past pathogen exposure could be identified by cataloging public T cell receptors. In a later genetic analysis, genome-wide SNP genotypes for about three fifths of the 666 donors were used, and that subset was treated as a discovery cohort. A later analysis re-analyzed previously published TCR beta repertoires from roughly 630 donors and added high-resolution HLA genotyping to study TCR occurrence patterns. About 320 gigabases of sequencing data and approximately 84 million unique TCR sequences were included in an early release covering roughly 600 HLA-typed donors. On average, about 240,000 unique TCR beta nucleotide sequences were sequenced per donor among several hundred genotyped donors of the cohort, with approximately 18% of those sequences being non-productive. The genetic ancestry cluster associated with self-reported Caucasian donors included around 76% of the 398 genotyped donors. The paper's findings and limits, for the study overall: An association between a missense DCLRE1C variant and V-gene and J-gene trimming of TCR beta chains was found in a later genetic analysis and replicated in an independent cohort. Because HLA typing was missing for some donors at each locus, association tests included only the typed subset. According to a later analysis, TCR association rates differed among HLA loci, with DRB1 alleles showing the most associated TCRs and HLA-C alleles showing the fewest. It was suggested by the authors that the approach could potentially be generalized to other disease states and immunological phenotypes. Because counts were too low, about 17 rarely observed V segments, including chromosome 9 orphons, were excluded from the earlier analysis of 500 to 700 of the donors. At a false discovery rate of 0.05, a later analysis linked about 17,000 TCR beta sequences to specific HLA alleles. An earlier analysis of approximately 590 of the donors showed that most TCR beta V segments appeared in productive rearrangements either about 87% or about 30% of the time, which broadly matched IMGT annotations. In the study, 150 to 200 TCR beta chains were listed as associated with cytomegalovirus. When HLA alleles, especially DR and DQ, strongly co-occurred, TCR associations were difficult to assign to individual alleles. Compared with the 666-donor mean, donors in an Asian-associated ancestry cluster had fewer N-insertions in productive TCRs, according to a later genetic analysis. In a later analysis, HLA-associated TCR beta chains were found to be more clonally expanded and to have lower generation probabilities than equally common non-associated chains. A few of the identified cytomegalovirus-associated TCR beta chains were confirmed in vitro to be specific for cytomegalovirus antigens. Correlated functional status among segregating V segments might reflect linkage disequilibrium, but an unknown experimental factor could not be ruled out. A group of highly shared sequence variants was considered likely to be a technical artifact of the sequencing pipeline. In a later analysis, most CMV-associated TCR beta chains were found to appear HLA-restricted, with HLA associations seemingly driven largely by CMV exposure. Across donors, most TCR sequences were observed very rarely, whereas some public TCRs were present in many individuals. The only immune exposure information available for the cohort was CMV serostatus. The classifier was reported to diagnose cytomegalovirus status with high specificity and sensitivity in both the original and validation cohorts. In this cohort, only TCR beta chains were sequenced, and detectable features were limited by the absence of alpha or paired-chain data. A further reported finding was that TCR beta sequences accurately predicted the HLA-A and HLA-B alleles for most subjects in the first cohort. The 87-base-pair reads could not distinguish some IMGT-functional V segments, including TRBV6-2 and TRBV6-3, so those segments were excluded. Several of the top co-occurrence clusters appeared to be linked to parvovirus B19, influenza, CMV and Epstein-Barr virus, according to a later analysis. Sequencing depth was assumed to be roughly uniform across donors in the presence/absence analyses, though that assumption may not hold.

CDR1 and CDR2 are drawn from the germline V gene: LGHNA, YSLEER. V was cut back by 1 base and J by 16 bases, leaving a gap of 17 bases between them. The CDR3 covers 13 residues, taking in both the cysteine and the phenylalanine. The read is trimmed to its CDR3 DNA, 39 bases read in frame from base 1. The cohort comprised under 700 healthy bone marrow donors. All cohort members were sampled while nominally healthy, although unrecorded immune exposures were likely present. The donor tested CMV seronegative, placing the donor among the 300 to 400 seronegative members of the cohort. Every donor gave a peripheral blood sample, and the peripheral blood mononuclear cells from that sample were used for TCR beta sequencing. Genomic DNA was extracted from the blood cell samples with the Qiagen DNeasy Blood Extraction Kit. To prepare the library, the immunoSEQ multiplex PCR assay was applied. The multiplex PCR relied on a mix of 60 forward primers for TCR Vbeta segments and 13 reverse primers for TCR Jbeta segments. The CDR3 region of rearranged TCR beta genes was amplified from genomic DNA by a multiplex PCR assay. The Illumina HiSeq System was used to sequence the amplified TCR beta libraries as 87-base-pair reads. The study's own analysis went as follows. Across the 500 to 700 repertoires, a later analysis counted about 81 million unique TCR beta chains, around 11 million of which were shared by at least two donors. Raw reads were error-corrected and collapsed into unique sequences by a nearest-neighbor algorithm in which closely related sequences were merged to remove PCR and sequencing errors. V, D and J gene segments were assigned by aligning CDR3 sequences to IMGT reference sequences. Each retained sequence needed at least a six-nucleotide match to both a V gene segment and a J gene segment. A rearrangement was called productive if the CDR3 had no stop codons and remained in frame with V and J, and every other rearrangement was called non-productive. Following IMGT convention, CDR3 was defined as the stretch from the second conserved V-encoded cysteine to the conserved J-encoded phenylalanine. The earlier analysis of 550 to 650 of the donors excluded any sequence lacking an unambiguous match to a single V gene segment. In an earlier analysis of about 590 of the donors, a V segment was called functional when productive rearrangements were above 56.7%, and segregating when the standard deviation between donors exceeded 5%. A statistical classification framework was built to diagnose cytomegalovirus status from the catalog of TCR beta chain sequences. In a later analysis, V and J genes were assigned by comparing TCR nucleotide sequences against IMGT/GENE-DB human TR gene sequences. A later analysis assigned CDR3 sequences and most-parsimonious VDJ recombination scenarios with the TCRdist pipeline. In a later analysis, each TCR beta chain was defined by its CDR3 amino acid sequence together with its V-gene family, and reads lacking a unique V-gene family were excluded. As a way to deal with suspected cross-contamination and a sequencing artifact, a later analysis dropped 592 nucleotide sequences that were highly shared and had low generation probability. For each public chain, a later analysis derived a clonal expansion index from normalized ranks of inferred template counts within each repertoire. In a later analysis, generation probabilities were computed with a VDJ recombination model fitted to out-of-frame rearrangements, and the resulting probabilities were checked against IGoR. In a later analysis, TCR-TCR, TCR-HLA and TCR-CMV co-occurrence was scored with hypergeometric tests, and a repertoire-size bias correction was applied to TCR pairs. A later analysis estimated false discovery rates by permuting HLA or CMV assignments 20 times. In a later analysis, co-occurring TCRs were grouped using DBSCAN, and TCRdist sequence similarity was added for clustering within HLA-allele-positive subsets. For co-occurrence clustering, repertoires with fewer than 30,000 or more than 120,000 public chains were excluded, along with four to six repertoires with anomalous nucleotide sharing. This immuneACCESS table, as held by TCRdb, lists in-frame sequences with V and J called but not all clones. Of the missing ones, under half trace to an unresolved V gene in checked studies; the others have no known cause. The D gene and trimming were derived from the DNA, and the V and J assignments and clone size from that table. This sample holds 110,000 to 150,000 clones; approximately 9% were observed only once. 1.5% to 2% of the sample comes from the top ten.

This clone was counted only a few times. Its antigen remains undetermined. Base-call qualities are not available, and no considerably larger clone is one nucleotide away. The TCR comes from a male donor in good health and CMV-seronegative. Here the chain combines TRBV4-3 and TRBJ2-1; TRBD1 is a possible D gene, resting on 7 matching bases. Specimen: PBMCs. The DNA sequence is TGCGCCAGCAGCCAAGGCGGGGACAGCCCCAGATTCTTC. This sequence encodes CASSQGGDSPRFF.